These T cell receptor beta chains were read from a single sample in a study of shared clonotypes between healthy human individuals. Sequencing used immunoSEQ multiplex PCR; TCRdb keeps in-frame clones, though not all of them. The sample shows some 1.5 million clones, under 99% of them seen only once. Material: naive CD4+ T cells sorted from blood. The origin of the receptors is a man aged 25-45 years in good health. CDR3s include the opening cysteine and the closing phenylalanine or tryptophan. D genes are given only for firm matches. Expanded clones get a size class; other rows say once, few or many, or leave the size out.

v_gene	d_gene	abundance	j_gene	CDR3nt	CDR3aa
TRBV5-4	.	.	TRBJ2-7	TGTGCCAGCAGCCGTTCTAGGAACGAGCAGTACTTC	CASSRSRNEQYF
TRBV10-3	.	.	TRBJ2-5	TGTGCCATCAGCTCCAAGGAGACCCAGTACTTC	CAISSKETQYF
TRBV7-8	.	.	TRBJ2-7	TGTGCCAGCAGCGCTAACGTGTTGAGCTCCTACGAGCAGTACTTC	CASSANVLSSYEQYF
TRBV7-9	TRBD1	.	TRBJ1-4	TGTGCCAGCAGCTTTTACAGGGGGGAAGAAAAACTGTTTTTT	CASSFYRGEEKLFF
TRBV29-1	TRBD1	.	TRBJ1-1	TGCAGCGTAAGTGGGACAGTTACTTCTGACACTGAAGCTTTCTTT	CSVSGTVTSDTEAFF
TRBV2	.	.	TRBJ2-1	TGTGCCAGCAGTGAAGTCCGGGTGGGGGGTGAGCAGTTCTTC	CASSEVRVGGEQFF
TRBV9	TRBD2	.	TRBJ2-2	TGTGCCAGCAGCCCTGGACTAGCGGGAGGCGCCGGCGCCGGGGAGCTGTTTTTT	CASSPGLAGGAGAGELFF
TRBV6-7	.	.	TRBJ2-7	TGTGCCAGCAGTTACCCACTCGGAGGGGCCGTCGGGTTTTGCCTCTCCTACGAGCAGTACTTC	CASSYPLGGAVGFCLSYEQYF
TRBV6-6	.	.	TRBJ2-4	TGTGCCAGCAGTAGAAACCGGGACAACAAAAACATTCAGTACTTC	CASSRNRDNKNIQYF
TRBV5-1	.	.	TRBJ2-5	TGCGCCAGCAGCCGGCCCCAAGAGACCCAGTACTTC	CASSRPQETQYF
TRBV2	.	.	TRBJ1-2	TGTGCCAGCAGTGCGGACAGCAACTATGGCTACACCTTC	CASSADSNYGYTF
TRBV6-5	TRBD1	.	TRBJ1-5	TGTGCCAGCAGTTACTCGGGACAGGGCAATCAGCCCCAGCATTTT	CASSYSGQGNQPQHF
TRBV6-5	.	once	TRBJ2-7	TGTGCCAGCAGTTACTCGACTAGCTACGAGCAGTACTTC	CASSYSTSYEQYF
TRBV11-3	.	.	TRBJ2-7	TGTGCCAGCAGCAATAGTCTTCTAGGAGAGCAGTACTTC	CASSNSLLGEQYF
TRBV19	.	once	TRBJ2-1	TGTGCCAGTTCCGAGAGCGCCTACAATGAGCAGTTCTTC	CASSESAYNEQFF
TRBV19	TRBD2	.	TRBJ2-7	TGTGCCAGTAGTAGATCCTCGGCCGGGACTACCTACGAGCAGTACTTC	CASSRSSAGTTYEQYF
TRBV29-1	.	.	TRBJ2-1	TGCAGCGTCCGGGACACTAACTCCTACAATGAGCAGTTCTTC	CSVRDTNSYNEQFF
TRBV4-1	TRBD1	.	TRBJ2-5	TGCGCCAGCAGCCAAGGGACAGGAGAGACCCAGTACTTC	CASSQGTGETQYF
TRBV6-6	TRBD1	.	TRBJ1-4	TGTGCCAGCAACCTCGGACAGGGGATTAATGAAAAACTGTTTTTT	CASNLGQGINEKLFF
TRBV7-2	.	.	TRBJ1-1	TGTGCCAGCAGCTTACCCGCCCTCCGATATCCTGAAGCTTTCTTT	CASSLPALRYPEAFF
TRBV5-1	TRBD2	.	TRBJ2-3	TGCGCCAGCAGCTTGCCGGGAGGGCCTGGTGATACGCAGTATTTT	CASSLPGGPGDTQYF
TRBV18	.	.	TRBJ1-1	TGTGCCAGCTCACCCCCGCAGGGAGAATGGAACACTGAAGCTTTCTTT	CASSPPQGEWNTEAFF